This record covers a single T cell receptor beta chain. The antigen remains unidentified. Expressed TCRB transcripts were sequenced after all isolated RNA was converted to cDNA. TCRdb's copy holds only in-frame clones and misses some; the assay was immunoSEQ multiplex PCR. The sample has around 360,000 clones; roughly 12% are singletons. A sort by CD45RO/CCR7/CD25/CD127/CD95/CD27 yielded CD4+ naive, central memory, regulatory and stem cell-like memory cells. The CDR3 loop spans 14 amino acids. Germline loops: CDR1 SGHRS, CDR2 YFSETQ. V was pared by 4 bases and J by 3 bases, with 6 bases of the junction left unmatched. The sample is drawn from a study of beta chain features in type 1 diabetes. Study at large: Regarding age, gender and cell yields, patients proved similar to healthy donors. General study results and limits: Type 1 diabetes patients had moderately but significantly shorter TCRB CDR3s in all four CD4+ subsets. Across patients, naive, central memory and Treg TCRB repertoires exhibited apparently greater similarity than was observed across healthy donors. In cDNA sequencing, cells with high TCR expression could be over-represented.

The sample consisted of naive CD4+ T cells from blood. The chain joins TRBV5-1 to TRBJ2-5; 7 bases agree with TRBD2. The source is a woman in her late teens or twenties with type 1 diabetes. The CDR3 DNA reads TGCGCCAGCAGCCCACTGGGGGGGGAAGAGACCCAGTACTTC. It specifies CASSPLGGEETQYF. The entire variable domain, with the rest obtained from reference TRBV5-1 and TRBJ2-5, is as follows: KAGVTQTPRYLIKTRGQQVTLSCSPISGHRSVSWYQQTPGQGLQFLFEYFSETQRNKGNFPGRFSGRQFSNSRSEMNVSTLELGDSALYLCASSPLGGEETQYFGPGTRLLVL.